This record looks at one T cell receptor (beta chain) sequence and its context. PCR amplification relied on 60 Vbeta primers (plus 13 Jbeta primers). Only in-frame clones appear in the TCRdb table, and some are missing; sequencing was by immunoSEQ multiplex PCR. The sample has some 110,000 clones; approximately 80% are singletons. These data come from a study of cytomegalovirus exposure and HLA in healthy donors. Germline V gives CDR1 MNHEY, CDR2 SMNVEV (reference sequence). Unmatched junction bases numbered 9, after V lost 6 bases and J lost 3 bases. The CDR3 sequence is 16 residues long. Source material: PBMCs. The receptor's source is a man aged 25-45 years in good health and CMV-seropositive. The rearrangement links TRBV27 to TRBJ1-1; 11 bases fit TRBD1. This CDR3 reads CASRRTGGVSDTEAFF. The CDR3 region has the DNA TGTGCCAGCAGACGGACAGGGGGCGTGTCGGACACTGAAGCTTTCTTT.